Following are 27 T cell receptor beta chains from one sample sequenced in a study of blood T cell repertoires in COVID-19. Profiled with immunoSEQ multiplex PCR; TCRdb holds only in-frame clones, not every one. The sample consists of 490,000 or so clones, around 85% of them appearing once. The material sequenced was PBMCs or T cells enriched from blood (not recorded which). Receptors were obtained from a woman aged 60-75 years who had recovered from COVID-19.

The chain couples TRBV2 to TRBJ1-1; D gene uncertain. Trimming stripped 3 bases from V and 0 bases from J, with 11 bases between. Looked up from germline, CDR1 is SNHLY and CDR2 is FYNNEI. The CDR3 is made up of 15 amino acids. The CDR3 nucleotides are TGTGCCAGCAGTGAGGGTCGGGGTTTGAACACTGAAGCTTTCTTT. This codes for CASSEGRGLNTEAFF.

The chain carries TRBV2 and TRBJ1-1; D call uncertain. The CDR3 length is 12 residues. Germline CDR1 and CDR2: SNHLY and FYNNEI. Trimming pared 6 bases from V and 1 base from J, leaving 6 bases between. CDR3 protein: CASSTTNTEAFF. As DNA, the CDR3 is TGTGCCAGCAGCACAACGAACACTGAAGCTTTCTTT. Full variable domain (missing parts from reference TRBV2 and TRBJ1-1): EPEVTQTPSHQVTQMGQEVILRCVPISNHLYFYWYRQILGQKVEFLVSFYNNEISEKSEIFDDQFSVERPDGSNFTLKIRSTKLEDSAMYFCASSTTNTEAFFGQGTRLTVV.

The chain joins TRBV4-1 to TRBJ1-4, with TRBD1 matching 8 bases. The CDR3 is 19 residues long. CDR1 and CDR2 (germline): MGHRA, YSYEKL. V trimming: 1 base; J trimming: 4 bases; junction bases outside the gene matches: 14. The CDR3 reads CASSQVGPYGTGYNEKLFF. CDR3 bases: TGCGCCAGCAGCCAAGTTGGGCCCTACGGGACAGGTTATAATGAAAAACTGTTTTTT.

This rearrangement joins TRBV4-1 to TRBJ1-1; no definite D call. The CDR3 is 12 amino acids. The germline V gene has CDR1 MGHRA and CDR2 YSYEKL. V gave up 0 bases and J gave up 11 bases, with 10 bases separating them. CDR3 region: CASSQDGLTAFF. For the CDR3, the DNA is TGCGCCAGCAGCCAAGACGGGTTAACGGCTTTCTTT.

The chain has TRBV24-1 and TRBJ2-1; a possible D gene is TRBD2 (5 bases). There are 13 residues in the CDR3. The germline V gene has CDR1 KGHDR and CDR2 SFDVKD. Trimming pared 7 bases from V and 9 bases from J, leaving 15 bases between. This CDR3 is CATRKSGLVEQFF. For the CDR3, the DNA is TGTGCCACCAGGAAGTCGGGGTTGGTTGAGCAGTTCTTC.

V usage is TRBV11-2 and J usage is TRBJ1-2, with D perhaps matching TRBD1 (6 bases). This CDR3 is built from 16 residues. The germline gives CDR1 SGHAT, CDR2 FQNNGV. V shed 0 bases and J shed 3 bases, with 14 bases lying between them. CDR3 sequence: CASSLDSWGQDYGYTF. The CDR3 coding sequence is TGTGCCAGCAGCTTAGATAGTTGGGGGCAGGACTATGGCTACACCTTC.

The chain links TRBV9 to TRBJ1-1; a possible D gene is TRBD1 (6 bases). V was cut by 0 bases and J by 3 bases, with 12 bases left in between. Per the germline V gene, CDR1 is SGDLS and CDR2 is YYNGEE. The CDR3 consists of 15 residues. CDR3 nucleotides: TGTGCCAGCAGCGTAGTCCCAGACAGGCACACTGAAGCTTTCTTT. Protein sequence: CASSVVPDRHTEAFF.

The chain uses TRBV2 and TRBJ2-6; weak D call: TRBD1 (5 bases). This CDR3 is built from 20 residues. The V gene lost 2 bases and the J gene lost 0 bases, with 20 bases spanning the gap. In germline, CDR1 is SNHLY, CDR2 FYNNEI. CDR3 DNA: TGTGCCAGCAGTGAATGGGGCAGCCAGATAACCAACTCTGGGGCCAACGTCCTGACTTTC. It yields the protein CASSEWGSQITNSGANVLTF. The full variable domain, rest sourced from reference TRBV2 and TRBJ2-6, is EPEVTQTPSHQVTQMGQEVILRCVPISNHLYFYWYRQILGQKVEFLVSFYNNEISEKSEIFDDQFSVERPDGSNFTLKIRSTKLEDSAMYFCASSEWGSQITNSGANVLTFGAGSRLTVL.

This sequence joins TRBV4-1 and TRBJ2-7; a weak D match, TRBD2 (5 bases). The CDR3 has 18 amino acids. The ends were cut back, 1 base at V and 8 bases at J, with 27 bases in the middle. The V gene's germline CDR1 is MGHRA and CDR2 YSYEKL. DNA for the CDR3: TGCGCCAGCAGCCAAGGCTTAAGAGTGAGCGGCAGTTGGAGCAAGCAGTACTTC. Its translation is CASSQGLRVSGSWSKQYF.

This clone has more than one count but fewer than ten. The chain couples TRBV5-6 to TRBJ1-5; 10 bases agree with TRBD1. V trimming: 4 bases; J trimming: 7 bases; junction bases outside the gene matches: 5. Germline assignment: CDR1 SGHDT and CDR2 YYEEEE. This CDR3 is built from 14 residues. The DNA of the CDR3 is TGTGCCAGCAGCCTGACAGGGGGCTGGCAGCCCCAGCATTTT. Translating gives CASSLTGGWQPQHF.

In DNA form, the CDR3 reads TGCAGCGGGACAGGGGCTAACGCGCAGTACTTC. This gives the protein CSGTGANAQYF. V usage is TRBV20-1 and J usage is TRBJ2-7; TRBD1 matches 10 bases. The V gene's germline CDR1 is DFQATT and CDR2 SNEGSKA (reference sequence). The CDR3 sequence is 11 residues long.

This clone was seen just once. The chain is built from TRBV6-5 and TRBJ2-5; 7 bases line up with TRBD1. The V gene's germline CDR1 is MNHEY and CDR2 SVGAGI. J gave up 5 bases and V 10 bases, and 10 bases lay outside the gene matches. This CDR3 has 13 amino acids. The DNA of the CDR3 is TGTGCCACCGATGACAGGGTCGCGGAGACCCAGTACTTC. Protein: CATDDRVAETQYF.

The V call is TRBV6-5, the J call TRBJ2-1; D remains ambiguous. Per the germline V gene, CDR1 is MNHEY and CDR2 is SVGAGI. V gave up 2 bases and J gave up 6 bases, with 8 bases separating them. This CDR3 region has 13 residues. The CDR3 spells CASSYGAVNEQFF. In DNA form, the CDR3 reads TGTGCCAGCAGTTACGGAGCAGTCAATGAGCAGTTCTTC.

This chain connects TRBV21-1 to TRBJ1-6; TRBD1 reflects the table's D call only, with no check against the DNA. TRBV21-1 constitutes a pseudogene. The CDR3 is 18 amino acids. CDR3 nucleotides: TGTGCCAGCAGCAAAGAATGGGCAGGGAATACCTATAATTCACCCCTCCACTTT. Its translation is CASSKEWAGNTYNSPLHF.

The V and J genes are TRBV27 and TRBJ2-1; weak D call: TRBD1 (6 bases). The V and J ends lost 3 bases and 5 bases respectively, with 11 bases between them. Germline assignment: CDR1 MNHEY and CDR2 SMNVEV (reference sequence). The CDR3 contains 14 residues. CDR3 residues: CASSFDRINNEQFF. The DNA for the CDR3 is TGTGCCAGCAGTTTTGACAGGATTAACAATGAGCAGTTCTTC.

This rearrangement joins TRBV28 to TRBJ1-2; 7 nucleotides align to TRBD1. The ends lost 1 base at V and 4 bases at J; junction bases unmatched: 9. Germline-derived CDR1 and CDR2 are MDHEN and SYDVKM. The CDR3 consists of 16 residues. In nucleotides, the CDR3 is TGTGCCAGCAGTTTATTCGACAGGGTTTCGGGCTATGGCTACACCTTC. It yields the protein CASSLFDRVSGYGYTF.

This chain links TRBV29-1 with TRBJ1-2, with 7 bases lining up with TRBD1. J was trimmed by 8 bases and V by 7 bases; bases with no gene match: 13. Germline-derived CDR1 and CDR2 are SQVTM and ANQGSEA. The CDR3 has 13 residues. The CDR3 region has the DNA TGCAGCGCCTCCGGGACAGAGGATCCGGGCTACACCTTC. It codes for CSASGTEDPGYTF.

V gene TRBV28 combines with J gene TRBJ2-7; D is perhaps TRBD2 (5 bases). The CDR3 extends over 12 amino acids. Germline V gene data show CDR1 as MDHEN and CDR2 as SYDVKM. Trimming took off 5 bases at V and 6 bases at J, with 11 bases between the two ends. The CDR3 DNA sequence: TGTGCCAGCAGTACTACACGGGGCGAGCAGTACTTC. It codes for CASSTTRGEQYF. The full variable domain, its missing parts supplied by reference TRBV28 and TRBJ2-7, is DVKVTQSSRYLVKRTGEKVFLECVQDMDHENMFWYRQDPGLGLRLIYFSYDVKMKEKGDIPEGYSVSREKKERFSLILESASTNQTSMYLCASSTTRGEQYFGPGTRLTVT.

This chain connects TRBV6-1 to TRBJ2-7, with TRBD1 as a possible D gene (6 bases). The CDR3 loop spans 15 amino acids. V was trimmed by 3 bases and J by 3 bases, leaving 15 bases between them. Germline V lookup: CDR1 MNHNS, CDR2 SASEGT. CDR3 DNA: TGTGCCAGCAGTGATTTGGGGCAGGGGTTCTACGAGCAGTACTTC. Its protein is CASSDLGQGFYEQYF.

This clone was observed once. J is TRBJ2-3 and V is TRBV2; 8 bases line up with TRBD2. V shed 7 bases, J shed 2 bases, and the junction held 8 bases outside the gene matches. Germline V gene data show CDR1 as SNHLY and CDR2 as FYNNEI. The CDR3 sequence is 15 residues long. The CDR3 loop reads CASNQRGGSTDTQYF. The CDR3 nucleotides read TGTGCCAGCAATCAACGGGGGGGTTCCACAGATACGCAGTATTTT.

The chain has TRBV4-1 and TRBJ1-3; D gene uncertain. Trimming left V 1 base short and J 4 bases short, with 14 bases between. CDR3 length: 16 residues. Germline loops: CDR1 MGHRA, CDR2 YSYEKL. The CDR3 sequence: CASSQGDWGGGNTIYF. The CDR3, as DNA: TGCGCCAGCAGCCAAGGAGACTGGGGAGGAGGAAACACCATATATTTT.

The chain combines TRBV6-5 with TRBJ2-7, with TRBD2 as a possible D gene (5 bases). CDR3 length equals 11 residues. Germline lookup yields CDR1 MNHEY and CDR2 SVGAGI. The V gene lost 6 bases and the J gene lost 6 bases, with 9 bases spanning the gap. The CDR3 is CASSPRGEQYV. The CDR3 coding sequence is TGTGCCAGCAGCCCCCGGGGCGAGCAGTACGTC.

This clone occurred many times. The CDR3 loop reads CSVGRGIPKDRSYTGELFF. The CDR3 coding sequence is TGCAGCGTTGGCCGCGGGATACCCAAGGACAGGTCCTACACCGGGGAGCTGTTTTTT. The chain joins TRBV29-1 to TRBJ2-2, with D possibly matching TRBD1 (7 bases). CDR1 and CDR2 from the germline V gene are SQVTM and ANQGSEA. V lost 4 bases to trimming and J lost 3 bases, with 27 bases between them. CDR3 length: 19 amino acids.

The chain has TRBV28 and TRBJ1-5; 8 bases are shared with TRBD1. Germline V gives CDR1 MDHEN, CDR2 SYDVKM. This CDR3 spans 17 amino acids. V lost 1 base, J lost 1 base, and 6 bases stayed unmatched. The CDR3 protein is CASSLLSRGPSNQPQHF. The CDR3, as DNA: TGTGCCAGCAGTTTATTGTCCAGGGGGCCCAGCAATCAGCCCCAGCATTTT.

The rearrangement uses TRBV11-2 and TRBJ1-6, with 9 bases fitting TRBD1. Germline V gene data show CDR1 as SGHAT and CDR2 as FQNNGV. CDR3 length: 15 amino acids. V shed 3 bases and J 9 bases; nucleotides not matched to a gene: 6. Here the CDR3 reads CASSFRWDRVSPLHF. DNA of the CDR3: TGTGCCAGCAGCTTCCGATGGGACAGGGTTTCACCCCTCCACTTT.

The V call is TRBV7-2, the J call TRBJ2-3; the D gene is possibly TRBD1 (7 bases). From germline, CDR1 is SGHTA and CDR2 FQGNSA. The V and J ends lost 5 bases and 6 bases respectively, with 12 bases between them. The CDR3 contains 13 residues. The CDR3: CASSTAGGDTQYF. The CDR3 nucleotides read TGTGCCAGCAGCACTGCAGGGGGGGATACGCAGTATTTT.

This sequence joins TRBV6-4 and TRBJ1-4; 10 bases fit TRBD1. Germline CDR1 and CDR2: MRHNA and SNTAGT. V was clipped by 6 bases and J by 9 bases; unmatched bases: 7. CDR3 length: 14 amino acids. In nucleotides, the CDR3 is TGTGCCAGCAGGTTGTGGGACAGGGGAAAAAAACTGTTTTTT. Translation: CASRLWDRGKKLFF.